These 8 T cell receptor beta chains originate from one sample sequenced in a study of Ad26.COV2.S vaccination and SARS-CoV-2 variants. Treatment defined: roughly 18 received Ad26.COV2.S at low or high dose, single or two shots; 5 received placebo; per-sample allocation not given. Sample collection was performed on day 63 after the first vaccine or placebo injection. Some clones are missing from TCRdb's copy, which holds only in-frame ones; the method was immunoSEQ multiplex PCR. This sample carries roughly 700,000 clones, 89% of them seen once, and the ten largest clones take over 1.3%. The sequenced sample was peripheral blood, obtained in a trial of Ad26.COV2.S vaccine versus placebo. These receptors were taken from a person aged 18 to 59 who received the Ad26.COV2.S COVID-19 vaccine or a placebo.

This chain links TRBV6-6 with TRBJ1-1, with D hard to call. CDR1 MNHNY and CDR2 SVGAGI come from the germline V gene (reference sequence). The CDR3 totals 13 residues. Between the trimmed V and J ends, which lost 7 bases and 2 bases, there was a span of 11 bases. The CDR3 reads CASIELINTEAFF. The CDR3, as DNA: TGTGCCAGCATTGAGTTGATTAACACTGAAGCTTTCTTT.

The gene calls are TRBV6-5 and TRBJ1-5; TRBD1 aligns across 9 bases. The CDR3 is 14 amino acids. Germline CDR1 MNHEY, CDR2 SVGAGI. The V segment lost 6 bases and the J segment 6 bases; nucleotides outside the gene matches: 6. The CDR3 is CASSTGQGGQPQHF. CDR3 DNA sequence: TGTGCCAGCAGCACGGGACAGGGCGGTCAGCCCCAGCATTTT.

V gene TRBV4-1 combines with J gene TRBJ1-1; 9 bases fit TRBD1. The CDR3 is 16 amino acids. Germline-derived CDR1 and CDR2 are MGHRA and YSYEKL. V lost 3 bases to trimming and J lost 3 bases; unmatched junction nucleotides: 8. CDR3 amino acids: CASSQGPQGADTEAFF. CDR3 bases: TGCGCCAGCAGCCAGGGACCACAGGGGGCCGACACTGAAGCTTTCTTT.

The chain is built from TRBV5-1 and TRBJ2-1; unclear D gene. CDR3 size: 14 residues. Per germline, CDR1 SGHRS and CDR2 YFSETQ. Deletions cut 0 bases from V and 1 base from J, with 5 bases between. Here the CDR3 DNA reads TGCGCCAGCAGCTTGGAAGCGTCCTACAATGAGCAGTTCTTC. This gives the protein CASSLEASYNEQFF.

This chain uses TRBV5-5 with TRBJ2-4; a possible D gene is TRBD1 (6 bases). The length of the CDR3 is 16 residues. Looked up from germline, CDR1 is SGHKS and CDR2 is YYEKEE (reference sequence). Trimming removed 0 bases from V and 6 bases from J, with 16 bases in between. The CDR3 nucleotides are TGTGCCAGCAGCTTGGCCCCAGACAGGAGGATAAACATTCAGTACTTC. It is translated as CASSLAPDRRINIQYF. The full variable domain, in which reference TRBV5-5 and TRBJ2-4 provide the parts outside the CDR3, is DAGVTQSPTHLIKTRGQQVTLRCSPISGHKSVSWYQQVLGQGPQFIFQYYEKEERGRGNFPDRFSARQFPNYSSELNVNALLLGDSALYLCASSLAPDRRINIQYFGAGTRLSVL.

The gene calls are TRBV7-2 and TRBJ2-6; TRBD1 agrees at 8 bases. V dropped 4 bases and J dropped 0; count of bases not matched to a gene: 2. Germline CDR1 reads SGHTA; CDR2 reads FQGNSA. The CDR3 extends over 16 amino acids. The CDR3 loop is CASSSDRVSGANVLTF. In nucleotides, the CDR3 is TGTGCCAGCAGCTCGGACAGGGTCTCTGGGGCCAACGTCCTGACTTTC. Drawing the rest from reference TRBV7-2 and TRBJ2-6, the complete variable domain is GAGVSQSPSNKVTEKGKDVELRCDPISGHTALYWYRQSLGQGLEFLIYFQGNSAPDKSGLPSDRFSAERTGGSVSTLTIQRTQQEDSAVYLCASSSDRVSGANVLTFGAGSRLTVL.

V and J are TRBV6-5 and TRBJ1-5; D remains ambiguous. This CDR3 contains 16 residues. Germline V CDR1 and CDR2: MNHEY, SVGAGI. V lost 0 bases and J lost 7, with 16 bases in between. CDR3 in amino acids: CASSYSEPSVSQPQHF. The CDR3 nucleotides are TGTGCCAGCAGTTACTCGGAGCCGTCTGTCTCCCAGCCCCAGCATTTT.

The chain recombines TRBV5-4 with TRBJ2-4; no definite D call. V lost 1 base, J lost 0 bases, and 11 bases lay in between. The CDR3 covers 16 residues. CDR1 is SGHNT and CDR2 is YYREEE in the germline V gene (reference sequence). CDR3 amino acids: CASSLSFDLAKNIQYF. CDR3 coding DNA: TGTGCCAGCAGCTTGTCGTTTGATTTAGCCAAAAACATTCAGTACTTC.